Below, one T cell receptor beta chain is given with its context. Trimming removed 5 bases from V and 0 bases from J, with 14 bases in between. Germline-derived CDR1 and CDR2 are MDHEN and SYDVKM. This CDR3 spans 16 amino acids. This entry is derived from a study of blood T cell repertoires in COVID-19. For the study at large: COVID-19 samples, acute and convalescent, were from the United States, Italy and Spain. The analysed material was cDNA or gDNA that came from T cells, B-cell-depleted T cells, or PBMCs.

In the original processing: It was from reference gene primer amplification that nucleated cell counts were estimated. The assay was immunoSEQ multiplex PCR, and TCRdb's table has in-frame clones only and misses some. V, J and clone size are those of that table, while D and trimming were read from the DNA. Among about 46,000 clones listed, 90% were seen once. The sequence was obtained from a man aged 65 to 79 with active COVID-19. Material: peripheral blood. The chain links TRBV28 to TRBJ2-1; perhaps TRBD2 as D (5 bases). The CDR3 coding sequence is TGTGCCAGCAGTGATATAAGTGGGAGCTCCTACAATGAGCAGTTCTTC. Translated, it gives CASSDISGSSYNEQFF.